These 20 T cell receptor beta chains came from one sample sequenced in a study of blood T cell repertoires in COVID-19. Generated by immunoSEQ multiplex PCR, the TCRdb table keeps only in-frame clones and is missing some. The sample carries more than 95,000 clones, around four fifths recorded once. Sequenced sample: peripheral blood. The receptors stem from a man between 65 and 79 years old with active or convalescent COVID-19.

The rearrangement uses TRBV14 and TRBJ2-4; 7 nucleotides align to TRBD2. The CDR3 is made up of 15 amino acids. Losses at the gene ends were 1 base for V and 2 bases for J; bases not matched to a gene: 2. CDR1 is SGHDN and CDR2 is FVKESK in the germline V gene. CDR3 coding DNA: TGTGCCAGCAGCCAAGGACTAGCATCCAAAAACATTCAGTACTTC. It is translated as CASSQGLASKNIQYF.

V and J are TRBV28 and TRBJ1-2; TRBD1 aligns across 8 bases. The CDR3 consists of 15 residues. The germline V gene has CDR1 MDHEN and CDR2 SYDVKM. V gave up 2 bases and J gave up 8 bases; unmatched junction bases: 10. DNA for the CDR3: TGTGCCAGCAGTTTAAGTCCCGGACAGGGAAACGGCTACACCTTC. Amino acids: CASSLSPGQGNGYTF.

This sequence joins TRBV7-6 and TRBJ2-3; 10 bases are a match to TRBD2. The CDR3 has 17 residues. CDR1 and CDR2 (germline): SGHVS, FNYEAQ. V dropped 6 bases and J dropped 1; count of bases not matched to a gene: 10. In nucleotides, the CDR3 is TGTGCCAGCAGTTTTATGAGCGGGAGGGCCGGCACAGATACGCAGTATTTT. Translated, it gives CASSFMSGRAGTDTQYF.

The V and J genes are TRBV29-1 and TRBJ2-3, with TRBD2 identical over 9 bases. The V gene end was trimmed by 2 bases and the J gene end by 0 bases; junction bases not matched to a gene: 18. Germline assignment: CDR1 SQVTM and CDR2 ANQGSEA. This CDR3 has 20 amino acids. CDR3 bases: TGCAGCGTTGAATTGGGTTTCGGGAGCCTAGCGGGAACAAGCACAGATACGCAGTATTTT. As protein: CSVELGFGSLAGTSTDTQYF.

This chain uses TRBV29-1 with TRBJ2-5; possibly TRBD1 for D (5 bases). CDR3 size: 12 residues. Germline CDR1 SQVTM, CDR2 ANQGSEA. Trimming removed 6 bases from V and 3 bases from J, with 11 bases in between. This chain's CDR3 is CSVSGAEETQYF. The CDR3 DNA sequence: TGCAGCGTAAGTGGGGCTGAAGAGACCCAGTACTTC.

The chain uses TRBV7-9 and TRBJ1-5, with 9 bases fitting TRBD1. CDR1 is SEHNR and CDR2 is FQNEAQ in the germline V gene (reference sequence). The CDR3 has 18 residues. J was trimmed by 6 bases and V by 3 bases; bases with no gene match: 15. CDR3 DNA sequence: TGTGCCAGCAGCTTGAATTGGGACAGGGAAGTAGTTCGTCAGCCCCAGCATTTT. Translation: CASSLNWDREVVRQPQHF.

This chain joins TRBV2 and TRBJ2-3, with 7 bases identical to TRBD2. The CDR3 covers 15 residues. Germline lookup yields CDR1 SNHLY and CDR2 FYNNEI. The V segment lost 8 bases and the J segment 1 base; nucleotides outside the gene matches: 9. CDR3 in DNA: TGTGCCAGCTTTCCCGGACGGGGGGGCACAGATACGCAGTATTTT. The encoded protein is CASFPGRGGTDTQYF.

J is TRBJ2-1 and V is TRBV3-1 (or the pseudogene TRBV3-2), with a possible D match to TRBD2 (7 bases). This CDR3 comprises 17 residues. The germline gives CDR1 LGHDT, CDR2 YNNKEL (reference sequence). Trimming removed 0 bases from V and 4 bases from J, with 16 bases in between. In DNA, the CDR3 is TGTGCCAGCAGCCAAGAAGGGGGGGGTTTTCCATACAATGAGCAGTTCTTC. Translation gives CASSQEGGGFPYNEQFF.

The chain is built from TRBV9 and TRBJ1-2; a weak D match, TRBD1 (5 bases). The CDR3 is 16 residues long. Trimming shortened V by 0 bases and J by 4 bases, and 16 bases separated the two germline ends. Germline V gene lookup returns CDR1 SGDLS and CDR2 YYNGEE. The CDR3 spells CASSVEAGRTTYGYTF. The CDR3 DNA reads TGTGCCAGCAGCGTAGAGGCAGGGCGGACGACCTATGGCTACACCTTC.

CDR3 amino acids: CASSLGGPNTGELFF. CDR3 nucleotides: TGTGCCAGCAGTTTAGGGGGCCCGAACACCGGGGAGCTGTTTTTT. V gene TRBV27 combines with J gene TRBJ2-2; maybe TRBD1 (6 bases). V lost 2 bases, J lost 0 bases, and 7 bases lay in between. The CDR3 length is 15 residues. Germline loops: CDR1 MNHEY, CDR2 SMNVEV (reference sequence).

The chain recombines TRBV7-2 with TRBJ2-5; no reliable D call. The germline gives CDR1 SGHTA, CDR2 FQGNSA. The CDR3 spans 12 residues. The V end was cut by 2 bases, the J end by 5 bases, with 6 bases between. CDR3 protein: CASSLWLETQYF. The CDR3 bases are TGTGCCAGCAGCTTATGGCTGGAGACCCAGTACTTC.

The CDR3 nucleotides read TGCGCCAGCAGCTTGGAAGGCCCCAGGTGGTTCTTC. This codes for CASSLEGPRWFF. This chain uses TRBV5-1 with TRBJ2-1; D gene ambiguous. The CDR3 loop spans 12 amino acids. CDR1 is SGHRS, CDR2 YFSETQ, per germline. V lost 0 bases and J 15 bases, leaving 13 bases between the germline ends.

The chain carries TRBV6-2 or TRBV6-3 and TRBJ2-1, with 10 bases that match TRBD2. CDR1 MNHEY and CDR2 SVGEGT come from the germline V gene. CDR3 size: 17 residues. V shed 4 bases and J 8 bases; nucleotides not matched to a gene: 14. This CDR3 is CASSSTRSGRAVYEQFF. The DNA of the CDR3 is TGTGCCAGCAGTTCGACTCGCAGCGGGAGGGCAGTCTATGAGCAGTTCTTC.

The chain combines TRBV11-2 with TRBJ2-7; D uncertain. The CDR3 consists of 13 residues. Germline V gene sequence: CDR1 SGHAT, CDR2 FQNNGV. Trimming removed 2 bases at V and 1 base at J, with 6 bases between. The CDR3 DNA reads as TGTGCCAGCAGCTTACCCAGGTCCTACGAGCAGTACTTC. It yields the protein CASSLPRSYEQYF.

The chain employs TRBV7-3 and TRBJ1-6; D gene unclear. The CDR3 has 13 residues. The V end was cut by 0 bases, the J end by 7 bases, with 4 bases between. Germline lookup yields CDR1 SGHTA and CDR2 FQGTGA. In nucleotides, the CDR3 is TGTGCCAGCAGCTTAACTGGCAATTCACCCCTCCACTTT. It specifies CASSLTGNSPLHF.

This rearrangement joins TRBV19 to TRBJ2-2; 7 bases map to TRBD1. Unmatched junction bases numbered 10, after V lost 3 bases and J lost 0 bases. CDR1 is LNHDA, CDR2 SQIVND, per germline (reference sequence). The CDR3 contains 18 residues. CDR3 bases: TGTGCCAGTAGTATGAGACAGGGACAGACCTCGAACACCGGGGAGCTGTTTTTT. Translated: CASSMRQGQTSNTGELFF.

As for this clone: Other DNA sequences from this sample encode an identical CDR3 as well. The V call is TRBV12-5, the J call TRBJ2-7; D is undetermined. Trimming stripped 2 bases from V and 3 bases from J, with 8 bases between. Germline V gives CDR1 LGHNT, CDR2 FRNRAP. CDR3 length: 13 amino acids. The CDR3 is CASGLSTIYEQYF. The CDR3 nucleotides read TGTGCTAGTGGTTTGTCCACAATCTACGAGCAGTACTTC.

Written as DNA, the CDR3 is TGTGCCAGCAATCCGGGGGGGACTAGCGGATTTGAGCAGTTCTTC. It is translated as CASNPGGTSGFEQFF. J is TRBJ2-1 and V is TRBV7-9; 11 nucleotides agree with TRBD2. Unmatched junction bases numbered 11, after V lost 7 bases and J lost 9 bases. Germline CDR1 and CDR2: SEHNR and FQNEAQ (reference sequence). The length of the CDR3 is 15 residues.

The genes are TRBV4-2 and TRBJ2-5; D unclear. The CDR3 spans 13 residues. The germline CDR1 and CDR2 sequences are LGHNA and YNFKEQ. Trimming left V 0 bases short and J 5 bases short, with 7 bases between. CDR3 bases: TGTGCCAGCAGCCAAGAGAGGTGGGAGACCCAGTACTTC. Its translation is CASSQERWETQYF.

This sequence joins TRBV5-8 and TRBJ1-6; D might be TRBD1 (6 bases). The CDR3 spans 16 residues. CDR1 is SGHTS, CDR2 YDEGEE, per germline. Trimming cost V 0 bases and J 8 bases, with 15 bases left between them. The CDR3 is CASSLDGRGPHSPLHF. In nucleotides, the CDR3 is TGTGCCAGCAGCTTGGACGGCAGGGGACCCCATTCACCCCTCCACTTT.